This T cell receptor (beta chain) was observed in a study of blood T cell repertoires in COVID-19. The overall study: COVID-19 samples, acute and convalescent, were from the United States, Italy and Spain. The analysed material was cDNA or gDNA that came from T cells, B-cell-depleted T cells, or PBMCs.

This clone has just a few counts. Original data processing: By means of reference gene primer amplification, nucleated cell counts were estimated. This table comes from immunoSEQ multiplex PCR, and its TCRdb copy is limited to in-frame clones, with some not included. The DNA was the basis for D and trimming; V, J and clone size are from that table. Of about 73,000 clones in the sample, under 90% are singletons; the top ten hold more than 4%. Per the germline V gene, CDR1 is LGHDT and CDR2 is YNNKEL (reference sequence). This CDR3 has 15 residues. V lost 4 bases and J 5 bases, leaving 15 bases between the germline ends.

The source of this sequence is a woman in her sixties or seventies with acute or convalescent COVID-19. The V gene is TRBV3-1 (or the pseudogene TRBV3-2), the J gene TRBJ1-5, with D tentatively TRBD1 (5 bases). Sequencing was done on a sample of peripheral blood. DNA of the CDR3: TGTGCCAGCAGCCGTAAGATGTCGGGGGATCAGCCCCAGCATTTT. Residues: CASSRKMSGDQPQHF.